One and the same sample provided the 29 T cell receptor beta chains below, sequenced in a study of blood T cell repertoires in COVID-19 (dated by TCRdb to 2020 to 2021). To prepare the library, the immunoSEQ multiplex PCR assay was applied. TCRdb carries this immuneACCESS record with in-frame sequences only. Its versions omit some clonotypes, under half of them owing to an unresolved V gene in the studies checked, with the rest unexplained. In all, the sample holds about 190,000 clones, and about 88% of those were seen once. The ten largest clones capture 6.2% of the sample. Sequences were obtained from peripheral blood. The receptors here all came from a woman in her forties who had recovered from COVID-19.

This clone showed up just a few times. The gene calls are TRBV6-5 and TRBJ1-1, with D unresolved. Germline CDR1 MNHEY, CDR2 SVGAGI. CDR3 size: 14 residues. V lost 6 bases, J lost 1 base, and 12 bases lay in between. CDR3 amino acids: CASRLRAPNTEAFF. The CDR3 region has the DNA TGTGCCAGCAGGTTACGAGCGCCGAACACTGAAGCTTTCTTT.

V is TRBV3-1 (or the pseudogene TRBV3-2) and J is TRBJ2-3; 8 positions agree with TRBD2. From germline, CDR1 is LGHDT and CDR2 YNNKEL (reference sequence). The junction had 8 bases not matched to a gene; V was cut back by 4 bases and J by 2 bases. The CDR3 extends over 16 amino acids. The CDR3, as DNA: TGTGCCAGCAGCCCCACTAGCGGATATATCACAGATACGCAGTATTTT. It is translated as CASSPTSGYITDTQYF.

V gene TRBV6-2 or TRBV6-3 combines with J gene TRBJ2-7, with 10 bases matching TRBD2. V was clipped by 5 bases and J by 4 bases; unmatched bases: 5. Germline V gene data show CDR1 as MNHEY and CDR2 as SVGEGT. This CDR3 is 14 amino acids long. CDR3 in amino acids: CASSTPSGSYEQYF. The DNA for the CDR3 is TGTGCCAGCAGTACGCCTAGCGGGAGTTACGAGCAGTACTTC.

This chain uses TRBV19 with TRBJ2-5; D may be TRBD2 (6 bases). V was clipped by 3 bases and J by 4 bases, with 15 bases between them. CDR3 length: 15 amino acids. Germline V gives CDR1 LNHDA, CDR2 SQIVND (reference sequence). In DNA, the CDR3 is TGTGCCAGTAGTATCTTAGCGGTGGAGGGAGAGACCCAGTACTTC. It translates to CASSILAVEGETQYF.

This chain connects TRBV28 to TRBJ1-5; no clear D gene. With 4 bases removed from V and 6 bases from J, the gap between germline ends came to 16 bases. The CDR3 is 15 residues long. The germline V gene has CDR1 MDHEN and CDR2 SYDVKM. The CDR3 is CASSSPWEGIQPQHF. CDR3 bases: TGTGCCAGCAGTTCCCCCTGGGAGGGAATTCAGCCCCAGCATTTT.

This clone was counted ten times or more. The chain uses TRBV6-1 and TRBJ1-1, with no clear D. The CDR3 sequence is 14 residues long. Trimming left V 2 bases short and J 0 bases short, with 7 bases between. Per germline, CDR1 MNHNS and CDR2 SASEGT. CDR3 coding DNA: TGTGCCAGCAGTGAAACCCACATGAACACTGAAGCTTTCTTT. Translation gives CASSETHMNTEAFF.

The rearrangement joins TRBV27 to TRBJ1-2; 9 bases fit TRBD1. The CDR3 has 16 residues. V was clipped by 4 bases and J by 4 bases; unmatched bases: 10. Germline assignment: CDR1 MNHEY and CDR2 SMNVEV (reference sequence). The CDR3 bases are TGTGCCAGCAGTTCCAACCGGGGACAGGGAGTCTATGGCTACACCTTC. Translation: CASSSNRGQGVYGYTF.

The CDR3 protein is CASSLGLDPPEQFF. DNA for the CDR3: TGCGCCAGCAGCTTGGGACTTGACCCCCCTGAGCAGTTCTTC. The chain recombines TRBV5-1 with TRBJ2-1; D gene ambiguous. In germline, CDR1 is SGHRS, CDR2 YFSETQ. This CDR3 region has 14 residues. V lost 0 bases and J 9 bases, leaving 13 bases between the germline ends.

The CDR3 sequence: CASSEGRGTYGYTF. As DNA, the CDR3 is TGTGCCAGCAGTGAAGGGCGGGGGACCTATGGCTACACCTTC. The genes are TRBV2 and TRBJ1-2, with D perhaps TRBD1 (5 bases). The V gene's germline CDR1 is SNHLY and CDR2 FYNNEI. The CDR3 loop spans 14 amino acids. V lost 1 base and J lost 4, with 10 bases in between.

This clone was seen just once. The chain recombines TRBV7-9 with TRBJ2-7, with 8 nucleotides matching TRBD2. V was pared by 4 bases and J by 0 bases, with 11 bases of the junction left unmatched. Germline V gene data show CDR1 as SEHNR and CDR2 as FQNEAQ (reference sequence). The CDR3 covers 17 residues. CDR3 loop: CASSSTQGLVDSYEQYF. The CDR3 DNA sequence: TGTGCCAGCAGCTCAACCCAGGGACTAGTCGACTCCTACGAGCAGTACTTC.

The CDR3 DNA is TGTGCCTGCTTACTAGCGGTCCCGTCCTACGAGCAGTACTTC. The encoded protein is CACLLAVPSYEQYF. The chain combines TRBV30 with TRBJ2-7, with 8 nucleotides matching TRBD2. CDR1 and CDR2 (germline): GTSNPN, SVGIG (reference sequence). Unmatched junction bases numbered 8, after V lost 6 bases and J lost 1 base. The CDR3 is 14 residues long.

This chain connects TRBV30 to TRBJ1-3; D call uncertain. Germline assignment: CDR1 GTSNPN and CDR2 SVGIG (reference sequence). The CDR3 sequence is 16 residues long. The ends were cut back, 3 bases at V and 4 bases at J, with 19 bases in the middle. This chain's CDR3 is CAWSRFWAGLGNTIYF. In DNA, the CDR3 is TGTGCCTGGAGCCGGTTTTGGGCAGGTCTAGGAAACACCATATATTTT.

This chain joins TRBV30 and TRBJ1-5; D is possibly TRBD1 (5 bases). CDR3 length: 14 amino acids. The V end was cut by 3 bases, the J end by 3 bases, with 12 bases between. The germline gives CDR1 GTSNPN, CDR2 SVGIG (reference sequence). Here the CDR3 reads CAWSQTADNQPQHF. The CDR3 region has the DNA TGTGCCTGGAGCCAGACAGCAGACAATCAGCCCCAGCATTTT.

J is TRBJ1-1 and V is TRBV19, with TRBD1 identical over 7 bases. The CDR3 sequence is 13 residues long. V was clipped by 5 bases and J by 7 bases; unmatched bases: 7. From germline, CDR1 is LNHDA and CDR2 SQIVND (reference sequence). In DNA form, the CDR3 reads TGTGCCAGTAGTCGAGCCGGGACAGATGAAGCTTTCTTT. Translated, it gives CASSRAGTDEAFF.

The chain has TRBV18 and TRBJ2-3; 7 nucleotides line up with TRBD2. Germline trimming cut 3 bases from V and 6 bases from J; bases unmatched to any gene: 9. There are 15 residues in the CDR3. The germline CDR1 and CDR2 sequences are KGHSH and LQKENI. The CDR3 coding sequence is TGTGCCAGCTCACCCGAAGCGGGACGGGCTGATACGCAGTATTTT. It encodes CASSPEAGRADTQYF.

The gene calls are TRBV7-8 and TRBJ1-3; tentatively, D is TRBD1 (5 bases). The CDR3 sequence is 13 residues long. V was pared by 1 base and J by 4 bases, with 5 bases between. The germline gives CDR1 SGHVS, CDR2 FQNEAQ. CDR3 amino acids: CASSLDRGNTIYF. The CDR3 region has the DNA TGTGCCAGCAGCTTAGACAGGGGAAACACCATATATTTT.

This clone was counted between two and nine times. The rearrangement links TRBV18 to TRBJ1-5; D gene unclear. In germline, CDR1 is KGHSH, CDR2 LQKENI. This CDR3 spans 15 amino acids. With 2 bases removed from V and 6 bases from J, the gap between germline ends came to 14 bases. CDR3 DNA: TGTGCCAGCTCACCAACGGGAGGGATAAGTCAGCCCCAGCATTTT. Its protein is CASSPTGGISQPQHF.

The chain employs TRBV3-1 (or the pseudogene TRBV3-2) and TRBJ2-1, with 7 bases identical to TRBD2. The CDR3 totals 17 residues. CDR1 and CDR2 (germline): LGHDT, YNNKEL (reference sequence). The V segment lost 2 bases and the J segment 8 bases; nucleotides outside the gene matches: 15. The CDR3 reads CASSQKRWRESSHEQFF. CDR3 DNA: TGTGCCAGCAGCCAAAAGAGATGGCGGGAGTCATCCCATGAGCAGTTCTTC.

This clone came up a few times. CDR3 protein: CATSDPGLAGGPSRPDTQYF. DNA of the CDR3: TGTGCCACCAGTGACCCGGGACTAGCGGGAGGGCCGAGTCGCCCAGATACGCAGTATTTT. The chain links TRBV24-1 to TRBJ2-3, with 16 nucleotides matching TRBD2. The CDR3 length is 20 residues. Losses at the gene ends were 4 bases for V and 4 bases for J; bases not matched to a gene: 13. From germline, CDR1 is KGHDR and CDR2 SFDVKD.

This clone is a singleton in its sample. CDR3 protein: CASSFIGNQPQHF. The CDR3 DNA follows: TGTGCCAGCAGTTTTATAGGCAATCAGCCCCAGCATTTT. This chain uses TRBV28 with TRBJ1-5; unclear D gene. The CDR3 has 13 residues. From germline, CDR1 is MDHEN and CDR2 SYDVKM. V lost 3 bases and J lost 2, with 5 bases in between. The whole variable domain, remainder taken from reference TRBV28 and TRBJ1-5, is DVKVTQSSRYLVKRTGEKVFLECVQDMDHENMFWYRQDPGLGLRLIYFSYDVKMKEKGDIPEGYSVSREKKERFSLILESASTNQTSMYLCASSFIGNQPQHFGDGTRLSIL.

The CDR3 bases are TGTGCCAGCAGCTTAGCAGGGGCCTACACAGATACGCAGTATTTT. Its protein is CASSLAGAYTDTQYF. The chain recombines TRBV7-9 with TRBJ2-3, with a tentative D call TRBD1 (5 bases). The CDR3 is 15 amino acids. Trimming shortened V by 0 bases and J by 2 bases, and 9 bases separated the two germline ends. In germline, CDR1 is SEHNR, CDR2 FQNEAQ (reference sequence).

This sequence joins TRBV19 and TRBJ1-1; no clear D. CDR1 and CDR2 from the germline V gene are LNHDA and SQIVND (reference sequence). Trimming left V 5 bases short and J 4 bases short, with 17 bases between. This CDR3 has 15 amino acids. CDR3 coding DNA: TGTGCCAGTAGTCTCAACGGAGGGCGCGGCACTGAAGCTTTCTTT. Translation gives CASSLNGGRGTEAFF. The full variable domain, in which reference TRBV19 and TRBJ1-1 provide the parts outside the CDR3, is DGGITQSPKYLFRKEGQNVTLSCEQNLNHDAMYWYRQDPGQGLRLIYYSQIVNDFQKGDIAEGYSVSREKKESFPLTVTSAQKNPTAFYLCASSLNGGRGTEAFFGQGTRLTVV.

The chain combines TRBV2 with TRBJ2-5, with D possibly matching TRBD2 (6 bases). There are 14 residues in the CDR3. V was cut by 4 bases and J by 7 bases, with 16 bases left in between. Germline CDR1 is SNHLY and CDR2 is FYNNEI. CDR3: CASSGGLVAGTQYF. In nucleotides, the CDR3 is TGTGCCAGCAGTGGGGGACTTGTCGCCGGGACCCAGTACTTC.

The V and J genes are TRBV9 and TRBJ2-2; D might be TRBD2 (6 bases). V lost 0 bases to trimming and J lost 0 bases, with 9 bases between them. The CDR3 runs 16 residues. Looked up from germline, CDR1 is SGDLS and CDR2 is YYNGEE. Here the CDR3 DNA reads TGTGCCAGCAGCGTAGGGAGACTAGCGAACACCGGGGAGCTGTTTTTT. Protein sequence: CASSVGRLANTGELFF.

The chain joins TRBV29-1 to TRBJ1-1, with D uncertain. Germline CDR1 and CDR2: SQVTM and ANQGSEA. The V end lost 8 bases, the J end lost 0 bases, and 16 bases lay between the germline ends. The CDR3 spans 14 residues. CDR3 nucleotides: TGCAGCCCGACAAATGGGCTTATGAACACTGAAGCTTTCTTT. It specifies CSPTNGLMNTEAFF. Full variable domain (rest looked up from reference TRBV29-1 and TRBJ1-1): SAVISQKPSRDICQRGTSLTIQCQVDSQVTMMFWYRQQPGQSLTLIATANQGSEATYESGFVIDKFPISRPNLTFSTLTVSNMSPEDSSIYLCSPTNGLMNTEAFFGQGTRLTVV.

This rearrangement joins TRBV18 to TRBJ2-3, with D possibly TRBD2 on 7 matching bases. V was clipped by 2 bases and J by 3 bases, with 18 bases between them. CDR1 is KGHSH, CDR2 LQKENI, per germline. The CDR3 length is 17 residues. CDR3 amino acids: CASSPGGASGGTDTQYF. The DNA of the CDR3 is TGTGCCAGCTCACCAGGGGGCGCTAGCGGTGGAACAGATACGCAGTATTTT.

The chain combines TRBV20-1 with TRBJ1-1, with D unresolved. The CDR3 is 11 residues long. V lost 4 bases, J lost 11 bases, and 14 bases lay in between. Germline V gene lookup returns CDR1 DFQATT and CDR2 SNEGSKA (reference sequence). For the CDR3, the DNA is TGCAGTGCTACCAACATTCTCGGGGCTTTCTTT. It translates to CSATNILGAFF.

The chain recombines TRBV18 with TRBJ1-1; 7 positions match TRBD1. Germline CDR1 KGHSH, CDR2 LQKENI. The CDR3 length is 14 residues. The V and J ends lost 5 bases and 5 bases, in that order; junction bases with no gene match: 8. The CDR3 here is CASSGRTGGTEAFF. The CDR3, as DNA: TGTGCCAGCTCAGGTCGGACAGGAGGGACTGAAGCTTTCTTT.

The gene calls are TRBV20-1 and TRBJ1-1, with a possible D match to TRBD1 (5 bases). Germline assignment: CDR1 DFQATT and CDR2 SNEGSKA (reference sequence). The length of the CDR3 is 15 residues. V dropped 3 bases and J dropped 0 bases, with 14 bases sitting between them. DNA for the CDR3: TGCAGTGCTAGTAGCAGGGCAATTGTGAACACTGAAGCTTTCTTT. It codes for CSASSRAIVNTEAFF.